This passage covers 13 T cell receptor beta chains from one sample sequenced in a study of human T cells and chemical hapten exposure. Documented time point: pre-sensitization, week 0. Treatment of the sample: therapeutic diphenylcyclopropenone sensitization with weekly scalp DPC. TCRdb reprocessed the RACE reads with MiXCR, giving one entry per CDR3 protein. This sample yields about 110,000 distinct CDR3 sequences, of which around 12% are seen a single time; 1.5% to 2% belongs to the top ten. The material was whole blood, obtained in connection with sensitization to the hapten diphenylcyclopropenone (DPC). These receptors came from a woman in her forties or fifties with alopecia areata. Some clones in this sample may be carry-over from other donors' samples.

This clonotype was counted between two and nine times. This chain connects TRBV12-3 or TRBV12-4 to TRBJ1-5; 8 bases match TRBD1. Losses at the gene ends were 9 bases for V and 7 bases for J; bases not matched to a gene: 17. This CDR3 comprises 16 residues. The CDR3 loop is CARADRASFVGQPQHF. CDR3 bases: TGTGCCAGGGCGGACAGGGCTTCCTTCGTCGGACAGCCCCAGCATTTT.

The rearrangement joins TRBV15 to TRBJ1-1; possible D gene TRBD1, 5 bases. CDR3 length: 18 residues. Trimming shortened V by 1 base and J by 1 base, and 19 bases separated the two germline ends. Germline values: CDR1 LNHNV, CDR2 YYDKDF (reference sequence). The CDR3 DNA sequence: TGTGCCACCAGCAGAGGTTTCGGGGGAACAGGTTCGAACACTGAAGCTTTCTTT. This gives the protein CATSRGFGGTGSNTEAFF. Variable domain in full (rest from reference TRBV15 and TRBJ1-1): DAMVIQNPRYQVTQFGKPVTLSCSQTLNHNVMYWYQQKSSQAPKLLFHYYDKDFNNEADTPDNFQSRRPNTSFCFLDIRSPGLGDTAMYLCATSRGFGGTGSNTEAFFGQGTRLTVV.

The chain carries TRBV20-1 and TRBJ1-2; perhaps TRBD1 as D (5 bases). Deletions cut 3 bases from V and 5 bases from J, with 13 bases between. The CDR3 sequence is 13 residues long. Germline V gives CDR1 DFQATT, CDR2 SNEGSKA (reference sequence). CDR3 bases: TGCAGTGCTAGCCCAAGGGACGTTTATGGCTACACCTTC. Translating gives CSASPRDVYGYTF.

This clonotype was seen only a few times. V usage is TRBV2 and J usage is TRBJ1-1; D not resolved. V lost 5 bases and J 10 bases, leaving 23 bases between the germline ends. The germline V gene has CDR1 SNHLY and CDR2 FYNNEI. CDR3 length: 15 residues. The CDR3 coding sequence is TGTGCCAGCAGTCCCAATTCTGGCTGGGATGAGGGAGCTTTCTTT. Residues: CASSPNSGWDEGAFF.

The CDR3 protein is CASGVAKNIQYF. In DNA form, the CDR3 reads TGTGCCAGCGGAGTAGCCAAAAACATTCAGTACTTC. The rearrangement links TRBV27 to TRBJ2-4; D gene ambiguous. The V gene's germline CDR1 is MNHEY and CDR2 SMNVEV (reference sequence). Trimming removed 8 bases from V and 0 bases from J, with 5 bases in between. CDR3 size: 12 residues.

The rearrangement joins TRBV7-9 to TRBJ2-1; unclear D gene. The CDR3 spans 15 residues. From germline, CDR1 is SEHNR and CDR2 FQNEAQ (reference sequence). Trimming took 4 bases from V and 10 from J, leaving 20 bases between them. The CDR3 coding sequence is TGTGCCAGCAGCTCGAGCCGGGCCCCTAAAAGGGAGCAGTTCTTC. This gives the protein CASSSSRAPKREQFF.

This clonotype has just a few counts. This rearrangement joins TRBV28 to TRBJ1-6; D not certain. The germline V gene has CDR1 MDHEN and CDR2 SYDVKM. CDR3 length equals 10 residues. V gave up 4 bases and J gave up 14 bases, with 6 bases separating them. CDR3 residues: CASSSLTLHF. The CDR3 nucleotides are TGTGCCAGCAGTTCTCTCACCCTCCACTTT. The full variable domain, rest sourced from reference TRBV28 and TRBJ1-6, is DVKVTQSSRYLVKRTGEKVFLECVQDMDHENMFWYRQDPGLGLRLIYFSYDVKMKEKGDIPEGYSVSREKKERFSLILESASTNQTSMYLCASSSLTLHFGNGTRLTVT.

This clonotype has a handful of counts. This chain uses TRBV4-3 with TRBJ2-1; D not certain. CDR1 is LGHNA, CDR2 YSLEER, per germline. The CDR3 is 15 residues long. Deletions cut 0 bases from V and 1 base from J, with 7 bases between. Here the CDR3 DNA reads TGCGCCAGCAGCCAAGACGCAGGATCCTACAATGAGCAGTTCTTC. Protein: CASSQDAGSYNEQFF.

The chain links TRBV27 to TRBJ2-1; D tentatively fits TRBD1 or TRBD2 (5 bases each). Trimming removed 3 bases from V and 9 bases from J, with 12 bases in between. The CDR3 runs 13 residues. Germline CDR1 is MNHEY and CDR2 is SMNVEV (reference sequence). CDR3: CASSFYGGGEQFF. CDR3 DNA: TGTGCCAGCAGTTTTTATGGGGGTGGTGAGCAGTTCTTC.

The chain is built from TRBV20-1 and TRBJ2-3, with TRBD2 identical over 10 bases. CDR1 is DFQATT, CDR2 SNEGSKA, per germline (reference sequence). Unmatched junction bases numbered 8, after V lost 4 bases and J lost 4 bases. The CDR3 loop spans 15 amino acids. The CDR3: CSAKLGTSDADTQYF. The CDR3 DNA reads as TGCAGTGCTAAATTAGGGACTAGCGATGCAGATACGCAGTATTTT.

The rearrangement links TRBV2 to TRBJ2-4; the match to TRBD1 covers 7 bases. CDR3 length equals 15 residues. The J segment lost 0 bases and the V segment lost 6 bases, leaving 5 bases of the junction unmatched. CDR1 is SNHLY and CDR2 is FYNNEI in the germline V gene. The CDR3 spells CASRGQPTAKNIQYF. CDR3 DNA sequence: TGTGCCAGCAGGGGACAGCCCACAGCCAAAAACATTCAGTACTTC.

V usage is TRBV2 and J usage is TRBJ1-3, with TRBD1 matching over 7 bases. Germline CDR1 SNHLY, CDR2 FYNNEI. The V segment lost 2 bases and the J segment 3 bases; nucleotides outside the gene matches: 7. CDR3 size: 16 residues. In nucleotides, the CDR3 is TGTGCCAGCAGTGAAAGGGCAGGGGGTAATGGAAACACCATATATTTT. Translating it yields CASSERAGGNGNTIYF.

This clonotype has ten or more counts. The chain recombines TRBV2 with TRBJ1-2; 9 positions agree with TRBD1. The CDR3 totals 17 residues. Trimming removed 0 bases from V and 5 bases from J; junction bases left unmatched: 10. The germline gives CDR1 SNHLY, CDR2 FYNNEI. This CDR3 is CASSEAGTGSWEYGYTF. As DNA, the CDR3 is TGTGCCAGCAGTGAAGCAGGGACAGGGTCTTGGGAGTATGGCTACACCTTC.